The 27 T cell receptor beta chains below were found in one sample sequenced in a study of Ad26.COV2.S vaccination and SARS-CoV-2 variants. Measured with immunoSEQ multiplex PCR; TCRdb has only the in-frame clones, and not every one. The repertoire consists of 500,000 or so clones, with around 90% occurring once and the leading ten covering 13%. Treatment: approximately 18 received Ad26.COV2.S at low or high dose, single or two shots; several received placebo; per-sample allocation not given. The samples were gathered on day 63 after the first injection of vaccine or placebo. Sequenced here: peripheral blood, sampled in a trial of Ad26.COV2.S vaccine versus placebo. Receptor source: a person between 18 and 59 years old who received the Ad26.COV2.S COVID-19 vaccine or a placebo.

A single count supports this clone. This sample includes further DNA sequences coding for the same CDR3. The chain's CDR3 is CASSLDGGRNTEAFF. The DNA for the CDR3 is TGCGCCAGCAGCTTGGACGGCGGACGGAACACTGAAGCTTTCTTT. The chain links TRBV5-1 to TRBJ1-1; no reliable D call. This CDR3 is 15 amino acids long. The germline CDR1 and CDR2 sequences are SGHRS and YFSETQ. Trimming removed 0 bases from V and 1 base from J, with 10 bases in between.

This clone has only a few counts. V and J are TRBV30 and TRBJ2-3, with 8 positions matching TRBD2. CDR1 is GTSNPN, CDR2 SVGIG, per germline (reference sequence). This CDR3 contains 14 residues. Germline trimming cut 8 bases from V and 6 bases from J; bases unmatched to any gene: 13. CDR3: CAGGRGGTGDTQYF. For the CDR3, the DNA is TGTGCCGGCGGCCGGGGGGGCACAGGCGATACGCAGTATTTT.

This chain links TRBV5-1 with TRBJ1-2; D remains ambiguous. The germline V gene encodes CDR1 SGHRS and CDR2 YFSETQ. V was pared by 0 bases and J by 1 base, with 4 bases between. This CDR3 has 13 amino acids. In DNA form, the CDR3 reads TGCGCCAGCAGCTTGGAGAATAACTATGGCTACACCTTC. The encoded protein is CASSLENNYGYTF.

J is TRBJ2-3 and V is TRBV6-5; no reliable D call. CDR1 MNHEY and CDR2 SVGAGI come from the germline V gene. Trimming left V 6 bases short and J 0 bases short, with 10 bases between. The length of the CDR3 is 14 residues. This CDR3 reads CASSTIGSTDTQYF. The CDR3 DNA sequence: TGTGCCAGCAGCACCATAGGGAGCACAGATACGCAGTATTTT.

V and J are TRBV7-3 and TRBJ2-5; 7 bases agree with TRBD1. Trimming at V came to 0 bases and at J to 3 bases, leaving 4 bases not matched to a gene. In germline, CDR1 is SGHTA, CDR2 FQGTGA. There are 15 residues in the CDR3. The CDR3 loop reads CASSLTGDSKETQYF. CDR3 in DNA: TGTGCCAGCAGCTTAACAGGGGACAGTAAAGAGACCCAGTACTTC. The full variable domain, in which reference TRBV7-3 and TRBJ2-5 provide the parts outside the CDR3, is GAGVSQTPSNKVTEKGKYVELRCDPISGHTALYWYRQSLGQGPEFLIYFQGTGAADDSGLPNDRFFAVRPEGSVSTLKIQRTERGDSAVYLCASSLTGDSKETQYFGPGTRLLVL.

V gene TRBV7-9 combines with J gene TRBJ2-3, with D hard to call. Germline V gives CDR1 SEHNR, CDR2 FQNEAQ (reference sequence). This CDR3 has 13 amino acids. V gave up 5 bases and J gave up 1 base, with 7 bases separating them. CDR3 sequence: CASSPTGTDTQYF. CDR3 nucleotide sequence: TGTGCCAGCAGCCCGACGGGCACAGATACGCAGTATTTT.

This chain uses TRBV28 with TRBJ1-1; 10 nucleotides agree with TRBD1. CDR1 is MDHEN, CDR2 SYDVKM, per germline. V lost 5 bases and J lost 3; bases outside the gene matches: 12. The CDR3 sequence is 17 residues long. CDR3 DNA sequence: TGTGCCAGCAGTCCGCCTTCTCCCGGGACAGGGGACACTGAAGCTTTCTTT. This encodes CASSPPSPGTGDTEAFF.

In nucleotides, the CDR3 is TGCAGTGCTAGATCCCACTACGAGCAGTACTTC. It yields the protein CSARSHYEQYF. V and J are TRBV20-1 and TRBJ2-7; D is uncertain. CDR1 and CDR2 (germline): DFQATT, SNEGSKA (reference sequence). Trimming stripped 2 bases from V and 3 bases from J, with 5 bases between. The CDR3 length is 11 residues.

V gene TRBV6-1 combines with J gene TRBJ2-5; D not resolved. The CDR3 runs to 16 residues. The V gene lost 2 bases and the J gene lost 4 bases, with 17 bases spanning the gap. Germline V CDR1 and CDR2: MNHNS, SASEGT. DNA for the CDR3: TGTGCCAGCAGTGAATATATGGGTCCCCAGACAGAGACCCAGTACTTC. Its protein product is CASSEYMGPQTETQYF.

This clone was seen a handful of times. The CDR3: CASSIQGFGGYTF. The DNA of the CDR3 is TGTGCCAGCAGTATCCAGGGATTTGGTGGCTACACCTTC. V gene TRBV7-2 combines with J gene TRBJ1-2; the D gene is possibly TRBD1 (5 bases). Germline loops: CDR1 SGHTA, CDR2 FQGNSA. V was cut by 6 bases and J by 7 bases, with 15 bases left in between. The CDR3 runs to 13 residues.

The rearrangement uses TRBV7-2 and TRBJ1-5; maybe TRBD1 (5 bases). The germline V gene has CDR1 SGHTA and CDR2 FQGNSA. Between the trimmed V and J ends, which lost 2 bases and 4 bases, there was a span of 18 bases. The CDR3 is 17 residues long. For the CDR3, the DNA is TGTGCCAGCAGCTTAAGGGCAGCCCCCGGGGGGAATCAGCCCCAGCATTTT. This sequence encodes CASSLRAAPGGNQPQHF. Full variable domain (missing parts from reference TRBV7-2 and TRBJ1-5): GAGVSQSPSNKVTEKGKDVELRCDPISGHTALYWYRQSLGQGLEFLIYFQGNSAPDKSGLPSDRFSAERTGGSVSTLTIQRTQQEDSAVYLCASSLRAAPGGNQPQHFGDGTRLSIL.

The V gene is TRBV7-9, the J gene TRBJ1-1; D call uncertain. This CDR3 has 13 residues. The germline V gene encodes CDR1 SEHNR and CDR2 FQNEAQ (reference sequence). Trimming left V 1 base short and J 1 base short, with 4 bases between. The CDR3 region is CASSLDANTEAFF. DNA of the CDR3: TGTGCCAGCAGCTTAGACGCGAACACTGAAGCTTTCTTT.

The chain recombines TRBV19 with TRBJ1-5, with unresolved D. CDR1 is LNHDA and CDR2 is SQIVND in the germline V gene (reference sequence). This CDR3 is 16 amino acids long. Between the trimmed V and J ends, which lost 4 bases and 0 bases, there was a span of 13 bases. Written as DNA, the CDR3 is TGTGCCAGTAGTAGTTCGGCGATCTATAGCAATCAGCCCCAGCATTTT. Its translation is CASSSSAIYSNQPQHF.

The chain employs TRBV28 and TRBJ1-2; maybe TRBD1 (5 bases). Looked up from germline, CDR1 is MDHEN and CDR2 is SYDVKM. The CDR3 covers 13 residues. The V gene lost 5 bases and the J gene lost 4 bases, with 11 bases spanning the gap. The CDR3 region is CASSPKGSYGYTF. The CDR3 DNA reads TGTGCCAGCAGTCCTAAGGGGAGCTATGGCTACACCTTC.

The chain employs TRBV12-3 or TRBV12-4 and TRBJ2-5; D gene uncertain. The CDR3 extends over 12 amino acids. Trimming pared 5 bases from V and 7 bases from J, leaving 11 bases between. CDR3 sequence (DNA): TGTGCCAGCAGTCTTCGGACGGGGACCCAGTACTTC. It yields the protein CASSLRTGTQYF.

V is TRBV6-4 and J is TRBJ2-3; 8 nucleotides match TRBD2. The junction had 13 bases not matched to a gene; V was cut back by 6 bases and J by 8 bases. The CDR3 totals 15 residues. The germline V gene encodes CDR1 MRHNA and CDR2 SNTAGT. The CDR3 here is CASRALAAGPGTQYF. CDR3 nucleotide sequence: TGTGCCAGCAGAGCACTAGCGGCCGGCCCGGGTACGCAGTATTTT.

The rearrangement uses TRBV7-3 and TRBJ1-1; D is undetermined. CDR1 and CDR2 from the germline V gene are SGHTA and FQGTGA. V was cut by 1 base and J by 0 bases, with 3 bases left in between. The CDR3 has 13 amino acids. The CDR3 region has the DNA TGTGCCAGCAGCTTAAAGGTGAACACTGAAGCTTTCTTT. This gives the protein CASSLKVNTEAFF.

The V and J genes are TRBV19 and TRBJ2-5; 8 nucleotides match TRBD2. CDR1 is LNHDA, CDR2 SQIVND, per germline (reference sequence). The CDR3 runs 13 residues. With V trimmed by 5 bases and J by 5 bases, 4 bases remained unmatched. The CDR3 reads CASSAGGRETQYF. As DNA, the CDR3 is TGTGCCAGTAGTGCGGGGGGTCGGGAGACCCAGTACTTC.

The chain combines TRBV3-1 (or the pseudogene TRBV3-2) with TRBJ2-1; the D is unclear. CDR3 length: 13 residues. Germline CDR1 and CDR2: LGHDT and YNNKEL (reference sequence). The V and J ends lost 4 bases and 7 bases respectively, with 11 bases between them. The CDR3 loop reads CASSPNRRNEQFF. The CDR3 DNA reads as TGTGCCAGCAGCCCCAACCGTAGGAATGAGCAGTTCTTC.

This clone appeared once. This chain joins TRBV30 and TRBJ1-1, with D possibly matching TRBD1 (6 bases). The CDR3 is made up of 13 amino acids. Germline values: CDR1 GTSNPN, CDR2 SVGIG (reference sequence). Trimming stripped 5 bases from V and 0 bases from J, with 10 bases between. CDR3 DNA sequence: TGTGCCTGGGAACAGGGAATGAACACTGAAGCTTTCTTT. It specifies CAWEQGMNTEAFF.

The chain recombines TRBV2 with TRBJ1-1; D unresolved. From germline, CDR1 is SNHLY and CDR2 FYNNEI. The CDR3 spans 13 residues. The germline V and J ends were trimmed by 3 bases and 0 bases, with 5 bases remaining between them. CDR3 sequence reads: CASSDQMNTEAFF. The CDR3 nucleotides are TGTGCCAGCAGTGATCAGATGAACACTGAAGCTTTCTTT.

V usage is TRBV30 and J usage is TRBJ2-7; D may correspond to TRBD1 or TRBD2 (5 bases each). The CDR3 has 15 amino acids. The germline gives CDR1 GTSNPN, CDR2 SVGIG (reference sequence). The ends were cut back, 4 bases at V and 2 bases at J, with 18 bases in the middle. As DNA, the CDR3 is TGTGCCTGGAAGGGACCGGGACCCTGGCCCTACGAGCAGTACTTC. Translating gives CAWKGPGPWPYEQYF.

The chain couples TRBV7-9 to TRBJ1-2, with 7 nucleotides matching TRBD1. Germline assignment: CDR1 SEHNR and CDR2 FQNEAQ (reference sequence). The CDR3 contains 14 residues. The J segment lost 8 bases and the V segment lost 5 bases, leaving 11 bases of the junction unmatched. The CDR3 DNA reads TGTGCCAGCAGCCGACCAGGGGGATTGGGAGGCTACACCTTC. Translating gives CASSRPGGLGGYTF. The complete variable domain, with remaining parts taken from reference TRBV7-9 and TRBJ1-2, reads DTGVSQNPRHKITKRGQNVTFRCDPISEHNRLYWYRQTLGQGPEFLTYFQNEAQLEKSRLLSDRFSAERPKGSFSTLEIQRTEQGDSAMYLCASSRPGGLGGYTFGSGTRLTVV.

Concerning this clone: The same CDR3 can be traced to other DNA sequences in this sample. The V gene is TRBV7-3, the J gene TRBJ2-5, with D possibly TRBD1 on 5 matching bases. CDR1 is SGHTA and CDR2 is FQGTGA in the germline V gene. Between the trimmed V and J ends, which lost 4 bases and 5 bases, there was a span of 5 bases. This CDR3 is built from 11 residues. CDR3 DNA: TGTGCCAGCAGCTCAGGGGAGACCCAGTACTTC. Amino acid sequence: CASSSGETQYF.

Only a few counts were recorded for this clone. This CDR3 is also generated by other DNA sequences in the sample. The chain links TRBV19 to TRBJ1-5; D remains ambiguous. V lost 3 bases, J lost 4 bases, and 10 bases lay in between. Germline V CDR1 and CDR2: LNHDA, SQIVND (reference sequence). The CDR3 is 14 residues long. The CDR3 loop is CASSMMGSNQPQHF. CDR3 bases: TGTGCCAGTAGTATGATGGGCAGTAATCAGCCCCAGCATTTT.

The V call is TRBV7-3, the J call TRBJ2-1; 8 nucleotides agree with TRBD2. Germline CDR1 is SGHTA and CDR2 is FQGTGA. Germline trimming cut 5 bases from V and 0 bases from J; bases unmatched to any gene: 3. The CDR3 length is 15 residues. This chain's CDR3 is CASSAAGGSYNEQFF. In DNA form, the CDR3 reads TGTGCCAGCAGCGCCGCGGGAGGCTCCTACAATGAGCAGTTCTTC.

The chain couples TRBV6-5 to TRBJ1-2, with 7 bases fitting TRBD1. Germline CDR1 reads MNHEY; CDR2 reads SVGAGI. This CDR3 comprises 14 residues. J lost 3 bases, V lost 7 bases, and 8 bases had no gene match. For the CDR3, the DNA is TGTGCCAGCAAACCGACAGGGATCGACTATGGCTACACCTTC. This encodes CASKPTGIDYGYTF.